The rows below give T cell receptor beta chains drawn from one sample of a study of blood T cell repertoires in COVID-19. The data were produced by immunoSEQ multiplex PCR, yet TCRdb's version contains in-frame clones alone and is incomplete. The sample shows 95,000 to 150,000 clones, about 81% of them seen only once. Sequencing was done on a sample of peripheral blood. These receptor sequences come from a woman aged 45 to 65 with acute or convalescent COVID-19. CDR3s include the opening cysteine and the closing phenylalanine or tryptophan. Not all rows give a size; the values are once, few, many and, for expanded clones, a class.

clone_size v_call cdr3_aa
NA TRBV5-4 CASSPSGVTDTQYF
NA TRBV28 CASSIMTSGSPEQYF
NA TRBV19 CASSKGTVNYGYTF
NA TRBV6-5 CATLILADSPGELFF
once TRBV15 CATSSPGTGGNSPLHF
NA TRBV20-1 CSARDTTDVVF
once TRBV5-1 CASSWGRPTAGEKLFF
once TRBV30 CACRGLYNEQFF
NA TRBV5-1 CASRPGGLDSNEQFF
NA TRBV20-1 CSASSLEERATNEKLFF
NA TRBV6-5 CASSSIQGTQYF
NA TRBV11-2 CASSPRQGAWNEQFF
NA TRBV28 CASSLYGGVGSGANVLTF
NA TRBV19 CASKGTVNSNQPQHF
NA TRBV2 CASSEAGQASGYTF
NA TRBV25-1 CASSEGLGFGGYTF
NA TRBV7-9 CASSPGARYEQYF
NA TRBV19 CASSQGLRQPQHF